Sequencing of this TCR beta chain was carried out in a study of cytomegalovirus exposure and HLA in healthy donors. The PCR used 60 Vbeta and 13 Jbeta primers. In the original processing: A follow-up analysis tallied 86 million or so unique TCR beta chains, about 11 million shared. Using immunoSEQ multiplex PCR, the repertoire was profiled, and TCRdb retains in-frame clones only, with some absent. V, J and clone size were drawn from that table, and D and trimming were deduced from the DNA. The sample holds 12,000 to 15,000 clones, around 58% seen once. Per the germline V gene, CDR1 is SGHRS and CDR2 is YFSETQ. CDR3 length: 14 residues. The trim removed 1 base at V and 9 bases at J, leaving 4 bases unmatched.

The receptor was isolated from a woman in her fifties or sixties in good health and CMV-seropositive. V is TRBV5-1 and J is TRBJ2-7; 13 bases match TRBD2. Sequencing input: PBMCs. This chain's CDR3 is CASSLRTSGSVQYF. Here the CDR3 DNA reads TGCGCCAGCAGCTTGAGGACTAGCGGGAGTGTGCAGTACTTC. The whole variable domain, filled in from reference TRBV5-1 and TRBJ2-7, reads KAGVTQTPRYLIKTRGQQVTLSCSPISGHRSVSWYQQTPGQGLQFLFEYFSETQRNKGNFPGRFSGRQFSNSRSEMNVSTLELGDSALYLCASSLRTSGSVQYFGPGTRLTVT.